This T cell receptor (beta chain) was obtained from a study of control samples from healthy donors and cancer patients. Generated by immunoSEQ multiplex PCR, the TCRdb table keeps only in-frame clones and is missing some. The data show roughly 70,000 clones, around 93% seen once. The CDR3 is 15 residues long. Germline V lookup: CDR1 SGHTA, CDR2 FQGNSA. The V gene lost 1 base and the J gene lost 5 bases, with 11 bases spanning the gap. The clonotype comes from a woman aged 25 to 39 in good health. J is TRBJ2-2 and V is TRBV7-2; no clear D. The specimen sequenced was blood. The CDR3 nucleotides read TGTGCCAGCAGCTTAGACTGGGTCGGGACCGGGGAGCTGTTTTTT. This encodes CASSLDWVGTGELFF.